Described below is a single T cell receptor beta chain sequence and its context. This clonotype has a count of ten or more. Its cognate antigen has yet to be identified. No qualities accompany the bases; no much larger clone lies one base away. Receptor libraries were prepared by 5' RACE. Sequencing used a NextSeq 500. In the TCR library protocol, a unique molecular identifier was attached to each TCR cDNA molecule so that PCR and sequencing errors could be corrected. The published analysis was carried out like this. Decombinator tools were used for TCR identification, UMI-based error correction and CDR3 extraction. Expanded TCRs were defined as those above a frequency of 2 per 1,000, corresponding to the top 1% of the tumor frequency distribution. Expanded tumor TCRs statistically deemed absent (corrected P<0.05) from at least one tumor region were classed as regional, and all other expanded tumor TCRs were classed as ubiquitous. Renyi diversity was computed with the R vegan package after each repertoire had been subsampled 100 times to 5,000 TCRs. CDR3 similarity networks were constructed using string-kernel similarity of amino acid triplets, with links drawn between CDR3s whose pairwise similarity was above 0.82. The public sequencing data were trimmed at Q25 with fastp and processed into clonotypes with MiXCR by TCRdb, which kept only in-frame beta chains. Records with the same CDR3 protein are collapsed into one entry carrying the most frequent genes and DNA. None of the V and J calls come from the authors' own analysis; TCRdb made them. The sample profile shows about 15,000 distinct CDR3 sequences; under 8% of them were found once. The top ten clonotypes cover approximately 8.7% of the sample.

The sample is drawn from a study of spatial heterogeneity in lung cancer (dated by TCRdb to the late 2010s). Concerning the study at large: Beta-chain transcripts were consistently detected in greater numbers than alpha-chain transcripts, which likely reflected higher beta-chain transcript abundance. TCR transcript counts in tumor regions correlated strongly with a T cell transcriptional module score from matched bulk RNA-seq. At surgery, some 220 tumor regions, around 65 matched nontumor lung samples and 56 PBMC samples were TCR-sequenced for both alpha and beta chains. The study linked features of the TCR repertoire to counts of nonsynonymous mutations, which were determined by whole-exome sequencing of tumor tissue. TCR alpha and beta repertoires were quantitatively compared across multiple tumor regions, matched nontumor lung and blood in non-small cell lung cancer. In the raw uncorrected reads, each unique combination of TCR and UMI appeared more than ten times on average.

From its cysteine to its phenylalanine, the CDR3 spans 14 amino acids. Of the read, only the CDR3 DNA is kept; its 42 bases are in frame from base 1. CDR1 and CDR2 (MNHEY, SVGAGI) derive from the germline V gene. V lost 6 bases and J lost 8 bases, and the count of bases not matched to a germline gene is 10. Taken with the paper, the label for time point translates to: sample taken at primary tumor resection. The donors were fewer than 90 patients from the lung TRACERx cohort who had early-stage, untreated non-small cell lung cancer. For TCR sequencing, whole RNA was extracted from tumor and nontumor lung tissue, or from cryopreserved PBMC samples, and no cell sorting was done. A patient was chosen for TCR sequencing only when enough RNA was available from at least two tumor regions. Before selection, tumor and adjacent nontumor lung specimens were reviewed by a lung pathologist. The investigation overall reported the following: TCR-seq coverage of tumor T cells was estimated at only approximately 7% for alpha chains and 12% to 15% for beta chains. Additional single-cell paired TCR alpha and beta sequencing was considered necessary to confirm, at a functional level, the hypothesis that regional TCRs recognize regional mutations. A correlation was observed between the number of expanded intratumoral alpha and beta TCRs and the tumor nonsynonymous mutation count. The count of ubiquitous expanded TCRs correlated with the count of ubiquitous nonsynonymous mutations, and the count of regional expanded TCRs correlated with the count of regional nonsynonymous mutations.

The source is a male donor with early-stage non-small cell lung cancer. The input for sequencing was lung tumor tissue, taken at surgery. This receptor chain uses TRBV6-5 and TRBJ1-2, with 9 bases in between that match TRBD1. Here the CDR3 is given as CASSLGGTGTGYTF. In nucleotides, the sequence is TGTGCCAGCAGCCTAGGGGGGACAGGGACGGGCTACACCTTC.